The present T cell receptor (beta chain) was sequenced within a study of a mutant IDH1 vaccine in newly diagnosed glioma. Across the whole study: Treatment recipients were approximately 60% male and around 38% female, and their mean age was around 40 years. Visit V12 was scheduled at week 35 and visit V13 at week 47. Every participant had undergone radiotherapy, temozolomide, or both before, and most underwent both.

Notes on this clone: Its antigen remains unidentified.

This sample's time point: week 47, end of study. Vaccine doses each comprised 300 ug of mutant IDH1 20-mer peptide, with topical imiquimod. Newly diagnosed WHO grade 3 or 4 IDH1-mutant, ATRX-lost astrocytomas were identified in the donors. V gave up 6 bases and J gave up 0 bases, with 8 bases separating them. Germline V gives CDR1 WSHSY, CDR2 SAAADI. This CDR3 has 13 residues. Assay used: immunoSEQ multiplex PCR; TCRdb lists only in-frame clones, some missing. Of approximately 56,000 clones in the sample, around three fifths are singletons; the top ten hold more than 4.5%. Sequencing was performed on peripheral blood mononuclear cells (PBMCs), taken from a glioma patient whose treatment included an IDH1 peptide vaccine. The receptor was derived from a man in his forties or fifties with glioma. Some clones in this sample may be carry-over from other donors' samples. The chain uses TRBV10-2 and TRBJ2-5; TRBD2 might be the D (5 bases). The CDR3 loop is CASRTINQETQYF. For the CDR3, the DNA is TGCGCCAGCAGGACTATAAACCAAGAGACCCAGTACTTC.